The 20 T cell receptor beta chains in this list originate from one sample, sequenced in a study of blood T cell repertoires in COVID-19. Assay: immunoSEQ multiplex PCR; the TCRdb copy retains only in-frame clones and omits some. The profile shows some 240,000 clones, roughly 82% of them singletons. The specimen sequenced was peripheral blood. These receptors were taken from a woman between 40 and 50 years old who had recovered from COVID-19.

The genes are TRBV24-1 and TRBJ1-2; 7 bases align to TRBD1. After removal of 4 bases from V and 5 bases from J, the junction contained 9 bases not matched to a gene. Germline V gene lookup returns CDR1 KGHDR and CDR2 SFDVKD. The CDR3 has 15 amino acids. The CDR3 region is CATSDTGQDRYGYTF. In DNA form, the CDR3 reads TGTGCCACCAGTGACACTGGACAGGATCGGTATGGCTACACCTTC.

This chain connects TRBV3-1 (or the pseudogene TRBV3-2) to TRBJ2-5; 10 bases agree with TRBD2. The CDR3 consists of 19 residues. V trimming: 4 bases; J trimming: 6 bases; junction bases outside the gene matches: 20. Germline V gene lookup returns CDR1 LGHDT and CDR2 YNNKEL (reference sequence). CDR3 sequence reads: CASSRYSGGTRFVEKTQYF. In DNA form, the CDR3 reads TGTGCCAGCAGCCGGTATAGCGGGGGGACTCGTTTTGTTGAGAAGACCCAGTACTTC.

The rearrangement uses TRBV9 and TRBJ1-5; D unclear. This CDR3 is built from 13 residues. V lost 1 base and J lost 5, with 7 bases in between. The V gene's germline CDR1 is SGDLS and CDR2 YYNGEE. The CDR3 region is CASSVSLDQPQHF. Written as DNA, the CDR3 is TGTGCCAGCAGCGTAAGCCTAGATCAGCCCCAGCATTTT.

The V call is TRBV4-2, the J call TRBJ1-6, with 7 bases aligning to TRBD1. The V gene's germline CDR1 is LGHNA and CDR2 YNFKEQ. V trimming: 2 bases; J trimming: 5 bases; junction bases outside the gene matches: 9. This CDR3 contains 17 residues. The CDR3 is CASSQKGPGQNNSPLHF. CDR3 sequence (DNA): TGTGCCAGCAGCCAAAAGGGCCCGGGACAGAATAATTCACCCCTCCACTTT.

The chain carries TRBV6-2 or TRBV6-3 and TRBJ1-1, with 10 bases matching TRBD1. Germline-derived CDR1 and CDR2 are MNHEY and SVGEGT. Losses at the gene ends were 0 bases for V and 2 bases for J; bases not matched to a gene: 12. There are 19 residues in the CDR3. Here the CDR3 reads CASSYSPYDRGRSNTEAFF. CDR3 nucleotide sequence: TGTGCCAGCAGTTACTCCCCCTACGACAGGGGGCGAAGTAACACTGAAGCTTTCTTT.

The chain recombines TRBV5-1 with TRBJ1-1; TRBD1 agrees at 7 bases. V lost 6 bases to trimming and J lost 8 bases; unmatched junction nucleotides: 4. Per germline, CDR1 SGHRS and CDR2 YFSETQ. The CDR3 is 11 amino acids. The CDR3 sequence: CASIGTAEAFF. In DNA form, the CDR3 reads TGCGCCAGCATTGGGACAGCAGAAGCTTTCTTT.

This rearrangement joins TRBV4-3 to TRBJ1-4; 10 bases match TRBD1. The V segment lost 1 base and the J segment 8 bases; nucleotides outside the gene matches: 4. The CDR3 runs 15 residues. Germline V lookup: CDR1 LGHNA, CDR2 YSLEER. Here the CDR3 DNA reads TGCGCCAGCAGCCAAGGGGGGACAGGGGCGGAAAAACTGTTTTTT. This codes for CASSQGGTGAEKLFF.

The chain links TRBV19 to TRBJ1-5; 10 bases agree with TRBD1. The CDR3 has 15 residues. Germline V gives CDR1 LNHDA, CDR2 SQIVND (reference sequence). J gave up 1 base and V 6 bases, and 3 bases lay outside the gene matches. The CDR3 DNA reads TGTGCCAGTAGAAGGACAGGGGGGAGCAATCAGCCCCAGCATTTT. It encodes CASRRTGGSNQPQHF.

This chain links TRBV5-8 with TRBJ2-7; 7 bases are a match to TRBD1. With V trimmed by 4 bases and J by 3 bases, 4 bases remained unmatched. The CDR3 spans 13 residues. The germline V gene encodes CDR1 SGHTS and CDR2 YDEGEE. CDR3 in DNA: TGTGCCAGCAGCAAGGACAGGATCTACGAGCAGTACTTC. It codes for CASSKDRIYEQYF.

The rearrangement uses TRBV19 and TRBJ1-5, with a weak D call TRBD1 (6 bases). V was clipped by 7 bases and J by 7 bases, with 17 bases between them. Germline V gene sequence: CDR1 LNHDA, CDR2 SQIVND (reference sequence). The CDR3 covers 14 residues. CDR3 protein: CASIPGGAGQPQHF. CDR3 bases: TGTGCCAGTATCCCTGGGGGGGCAGGGCAGCCCCAGCATTTT.

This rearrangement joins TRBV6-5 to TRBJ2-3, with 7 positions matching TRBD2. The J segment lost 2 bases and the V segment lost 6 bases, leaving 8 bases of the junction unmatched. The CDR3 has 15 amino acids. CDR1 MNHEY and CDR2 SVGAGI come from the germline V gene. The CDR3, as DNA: TGTGCCAGCAGCTTGGGGGGGACCAACACAGATACGCAGTATTTT. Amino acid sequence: CASSLGGTNTDTQYF.

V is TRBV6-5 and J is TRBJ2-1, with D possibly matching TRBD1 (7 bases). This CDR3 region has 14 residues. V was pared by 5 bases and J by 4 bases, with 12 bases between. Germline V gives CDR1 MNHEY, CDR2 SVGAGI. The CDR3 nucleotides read TGTGCCAGCAGTCGACAGGGAGGATACAATGAGCAGTTCTTC. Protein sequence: CASSRQGGYNEQFF.

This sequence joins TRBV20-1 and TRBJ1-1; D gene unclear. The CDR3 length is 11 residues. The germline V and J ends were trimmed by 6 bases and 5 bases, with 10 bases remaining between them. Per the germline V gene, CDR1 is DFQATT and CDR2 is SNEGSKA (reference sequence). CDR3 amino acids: CSATSRTEAFF. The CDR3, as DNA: TGCAGTGCGACCTCCAGGACTGAAGCTTTCTTT.

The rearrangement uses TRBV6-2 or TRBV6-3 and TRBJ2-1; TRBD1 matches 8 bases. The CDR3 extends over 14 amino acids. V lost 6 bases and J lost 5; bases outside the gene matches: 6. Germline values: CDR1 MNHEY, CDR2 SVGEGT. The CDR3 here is CASSTWDRNNEQFF. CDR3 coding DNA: TGTGCCAGCAGCACGTGGGACAGGAACAATGAGCAGTTCTTC.

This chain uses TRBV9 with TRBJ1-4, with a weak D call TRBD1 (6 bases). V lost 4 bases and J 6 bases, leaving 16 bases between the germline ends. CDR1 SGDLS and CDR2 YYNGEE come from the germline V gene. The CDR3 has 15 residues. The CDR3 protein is CASSPRQVIDEKLFF. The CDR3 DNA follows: TGTGCCAGCAGCCCCCGACAGGTTATCGATGAAAAACTGTTTTTT.

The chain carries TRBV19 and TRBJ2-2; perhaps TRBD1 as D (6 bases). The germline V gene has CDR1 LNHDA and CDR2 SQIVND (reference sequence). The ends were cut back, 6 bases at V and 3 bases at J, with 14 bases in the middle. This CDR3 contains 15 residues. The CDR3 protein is CASSPRDTDTGELFF. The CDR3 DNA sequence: TGTGCCAGTAGCCCTCGGGACACCGACACCGGGGAGCTGTTTTTT.

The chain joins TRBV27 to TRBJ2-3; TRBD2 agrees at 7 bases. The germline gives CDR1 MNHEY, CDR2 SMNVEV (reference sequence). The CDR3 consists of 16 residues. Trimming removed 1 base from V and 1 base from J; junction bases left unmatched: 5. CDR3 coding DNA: TGTGCCAGCAGTTTATTTCGGGGGGAGGGCACAGATACGCAGTATTTT. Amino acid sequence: CASSLFRGEGTDTQYF.

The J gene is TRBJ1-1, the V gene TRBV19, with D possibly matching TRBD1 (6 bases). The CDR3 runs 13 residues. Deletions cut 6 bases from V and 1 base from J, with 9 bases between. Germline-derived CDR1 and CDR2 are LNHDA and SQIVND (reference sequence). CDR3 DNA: TGTGCCAGTAGAGAACAGGGGAACACTGAAGCTTTCTTT. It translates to CASREQGNTEAFF.

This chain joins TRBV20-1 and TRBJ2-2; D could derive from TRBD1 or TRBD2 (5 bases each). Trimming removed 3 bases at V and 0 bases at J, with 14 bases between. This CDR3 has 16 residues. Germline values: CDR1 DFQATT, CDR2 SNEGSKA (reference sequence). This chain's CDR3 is CSASDSGPANTGELFF. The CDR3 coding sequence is TGCAGTGCTAGTGACAGCGGACCCGCGAACACCGGGGAGCTGTTTTTT.

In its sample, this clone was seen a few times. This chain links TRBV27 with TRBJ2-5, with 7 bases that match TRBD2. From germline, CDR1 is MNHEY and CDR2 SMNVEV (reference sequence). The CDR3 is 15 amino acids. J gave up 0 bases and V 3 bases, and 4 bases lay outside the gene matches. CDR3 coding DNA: TGTGCCAGCAGTTTCCAGCGGGGTAACCAAGAGACCCAGTACTTC. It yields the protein CASSFQRGNQETQYF.